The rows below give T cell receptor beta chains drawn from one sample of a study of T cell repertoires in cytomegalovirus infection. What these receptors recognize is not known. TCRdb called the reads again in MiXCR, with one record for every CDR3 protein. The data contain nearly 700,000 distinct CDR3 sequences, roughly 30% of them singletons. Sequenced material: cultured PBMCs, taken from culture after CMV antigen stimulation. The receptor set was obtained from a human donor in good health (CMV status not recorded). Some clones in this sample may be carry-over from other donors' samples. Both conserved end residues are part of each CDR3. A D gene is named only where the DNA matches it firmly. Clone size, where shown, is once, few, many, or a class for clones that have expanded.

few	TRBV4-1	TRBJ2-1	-	CASSYLKSGYNEQFF	TGCGCCAGCAGCTACCTAAAATCCGGCTACAATGAGCAGTTCTTC
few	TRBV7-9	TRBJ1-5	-	CASSLPGLDQPQHF	TGTGCCAGCAGCTTACCGGGTTTGGATCAGCCCCAGCATTTT
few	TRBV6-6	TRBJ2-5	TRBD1	CASSYSTGKETQYF	TGTGCCAGCAGTTATTCGACAGGGAAAGAGACCCAGTACTTC
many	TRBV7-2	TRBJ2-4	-	CASSGGLAKNIQYF	TGTGCCAGCAGTGGAGGGTTAGCCAAAAACATTCAGTACTTC
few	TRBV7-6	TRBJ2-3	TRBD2	CASSLVAGVATDTQYF	TGTGCCAGCAGCTTAGTAGCGGGAGTGGCCACAGATACGCAGTATTTT
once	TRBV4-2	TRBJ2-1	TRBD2	CASSQAGGGGLNEQFF	TGTGCCAGCAGCCAAGCTGGGGGGGGAGGGTTAAATGAGCAGTTCTTC
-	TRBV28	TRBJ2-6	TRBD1	CASSFPDRVGGANVLTF	TGTGCCAGCAGTTTCCCCGACAGGGTGGGTGGGGCCAACGTCCTGACTTTC
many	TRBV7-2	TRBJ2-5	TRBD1	CASSLVSGTGGLETQYF	TGTGCCAGCAGCTTAGTTTCCGGCACAGGGGGGTTGGAGACCCAGTACTTC
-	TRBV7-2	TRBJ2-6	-	CASSLRRGLSSGANVLTF	TGTGCCAGCAGCTTAAGGCGCGGATTGAGCTCTGGGGCCAACGTCCTGACTTTC
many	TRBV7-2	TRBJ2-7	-	CASRRGGGYEQYF	TGTGCCAGCCGCAGGGGAGGAGGGTACGAGCAGTACTTC
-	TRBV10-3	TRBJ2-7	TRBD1	CAISPGTGGEQYF	TGTGCCATCAGTCCCGGGACAGGTGGCGAGCAGTACTTC
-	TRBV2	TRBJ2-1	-	CASSGENLNEQFF	TGTGCCAGCAGTGGGGAAAACCTCAATGAGCAGTTCTTC
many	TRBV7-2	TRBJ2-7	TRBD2	CASSFGGSSSYEQYF	TGTGCCAGCAGCTTCGGGGGGTCGTCCTCCTACGAGCAGTACTTC
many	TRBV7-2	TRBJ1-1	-	CASSTARVANTEAFF	TGTGCCAGCAGCACAGCTAGGGTGGCGAACACTGAAGCTTTCTTT
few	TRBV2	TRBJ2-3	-	CASSGKGSGSTDTQYF	TGTGCCAGCAGTGGAAAGGGTAGCGGAAGCACAGATACGCAGTATTTT
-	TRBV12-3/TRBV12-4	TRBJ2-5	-	CASRAGGYQETQYF	TGTGCCAGCAGGGCAGGGGGGTACCAAGAGACCCAGTACTTC
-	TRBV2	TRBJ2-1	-	CASSGDTYNEQFF	TGTGCCAGCAGTGGGGACACTTACAATGAGCAGTTCTTC
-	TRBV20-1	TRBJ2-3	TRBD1	CSALSRQGRGTDTQYF	TGCAGTGCCCTAAGCCGACAGGGTAGAGGTACAGATACGCAGTATTTT
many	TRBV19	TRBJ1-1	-	CASSIAVGDQRKAFF	TGTGCCAGTAGTATAGCCGTCGGGGATCAAAGGAAAGCTTTCTTT
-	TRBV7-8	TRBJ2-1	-	CASSLTRGSSYNEQFF	TGTGCCAGCAGCTTGACACGGGGGAGCTCCTACAATGAGCAGTTCTTC
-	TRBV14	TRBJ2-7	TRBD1	CASSQGSPGQGFYEQYF	TGTGCCAGCAGCCAAGGTTCTCCGGGACAGGGTTTCTACGAGCAGTACTTC
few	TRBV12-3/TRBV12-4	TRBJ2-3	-	CASSLRQGLTDTQYF	TGTGCCAGCAGTCTACGACAGGGACTCACAGATACGCAGTATTTT
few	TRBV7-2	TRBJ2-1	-	CASSLVGTAVPYNEQFF	TGTGCCAGCAGCTTAGTTGGGACGGCAGTTCCCTACAATGAGCAGTTCTTC
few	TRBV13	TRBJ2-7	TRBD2	CASSHSGGEHYEQYF	TGTGCCAGCAGCCATAGCGGGGGGGAACACTACGAGCAGTACTTC
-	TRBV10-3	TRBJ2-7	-	CAISELSGGGEQYF	TGTGCCATCAGTGAGTTAAGCGGTGGAGGCGAGCAGTACTTC
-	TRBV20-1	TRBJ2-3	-	CSAPEDSHTDTQYF	TGCAGTGCTCCCGAGGACAGCCACACAGATACGCAGTATTTT
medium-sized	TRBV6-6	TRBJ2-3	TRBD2	CASSYSAGGYDTQYF	TGTGCCAGCAGTTACTCTGCGGGAGGTTATGATACGCAGTATTTT
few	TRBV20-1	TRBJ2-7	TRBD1	CSAPDRGEDHEQYF	TGCAGTGCTCCAGACAGGGGGGAAGATCACGAGCAGTACTTC
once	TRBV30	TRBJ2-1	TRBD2	CAWSGYGTSGRNEQFF	TGTGCCTGGAGCGGATACGGGACTAGCGGGAGGAATGAGCAGTTCTTC
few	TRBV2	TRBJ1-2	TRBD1	CASTLTGEGYTF	TGTGCCAGCACTCTGACAGGGGAAGGCTACACCTTC
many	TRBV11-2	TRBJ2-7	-	CASSLDTWGSRSSYEQYF	TGTGCCAGCAGCTTAGATACCTGGGGAAGCCGGAGCTCCTACGAGCAGTACTTC
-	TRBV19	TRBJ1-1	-	CASSIVKGTEAFF	TGTGCCAGTAGTATAGTTAAGGGCACTGAAGCTTTCTTT
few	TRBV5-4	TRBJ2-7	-	CASSPRDSIYEQYF	TGTGCCAGCAGTCCACGGGATAGTATCTACGAGCAGTACTTC
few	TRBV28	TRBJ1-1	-	CASREQGNDEAFF	TGTGCCAGCAGGGAACAGGGTAACGATGAAGCTTTCTTT
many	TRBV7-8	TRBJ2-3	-	CASSSQARQGTDTQYF	TGTGCCAGCAGCTCCCAAGCCAGACAGGGCACAGATACGCAGTATTTT
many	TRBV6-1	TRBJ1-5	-	CASSERRWDQPQHF	TGTGCCAGCAGTGAACGGAGGTGGGATCAGCCCCAGCATTTT
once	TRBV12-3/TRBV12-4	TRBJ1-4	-	CASSPPDSLGEKLFF	TGTGCCAGCAGCCCTCCGGACAGCCTTGGTGAAAAACTGTTTTTT
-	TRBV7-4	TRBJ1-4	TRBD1	CASSLGQGGATNEKLFF	TGTGCCAGCAGCTTGGGACAGGGGGGTGCAACTAATGAAAAACTGTTTTTT
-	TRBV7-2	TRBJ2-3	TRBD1	CASSPGTGSAYF	TGTGCCAGCAGCCCAGGGACAGGGAGTGCGTATTTT
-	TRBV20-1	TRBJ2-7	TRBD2	CSARVRLAGSSYEQYF	TGCAGTGCTAGAGTCCGGCTAGCGGGGAGCTCCTACGAGCAGTACTTC
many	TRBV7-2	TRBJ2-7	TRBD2	CASSRRPSGGVAYEQYF	TGTGCCAGCAGCAGAAGGCCTAGCGGGGGGGTAGCCTACGAGCAGTACTTC
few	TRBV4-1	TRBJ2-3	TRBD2	CASSQKGRGGTDTQYF	TGCGCCAGCAGCCAGAAAGGCCGGGGGGGAACAGATACGCAGTATTTT
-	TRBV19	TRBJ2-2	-	CASSPSGPDAGELFF	TGTGCCAGTAGTCCCTCGGGACCCGACGCGGGGGAGCTGTTTTTT
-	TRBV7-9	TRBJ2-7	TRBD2	CASSFSLAGAYEQYF	TGTGCCAGCAGCTTTTCACTAGCGGGGGCCTACGAGCAGTACTTC
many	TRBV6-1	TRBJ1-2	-	CASSSLLRLTGANYGYTF	TGTGCCAGCAGCTCACTCCTTCGATTGACAGGCGCTAACTATGGCTACACCTTC
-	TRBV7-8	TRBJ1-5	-	CASSSEDMYSNQPQHF	TGTGCCAGCAGCTCTGAGGACATGTATAGCAATCAGCCCCAGCATTTT
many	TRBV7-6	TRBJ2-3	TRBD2	CASSLLAGDTQYF	TGTGCCAGCAGCTTACTAGCGGGGGATACGCAGTATTTT
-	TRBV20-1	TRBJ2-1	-	CSARVTSGDSSYNEQFF	TGCAGTGCTAGAGTCACCAGCGGGGACAGCTCCTACAATGAGCAGTTCTTC